A selection of T cell receptor beta chains follows, all from one sample in a study of shared clonotypes between healthy human individuals. Produced via immunoSEQ multiplex PCR; TCRdb's table is partial and in-frame only. The sample includes 1.5 million to 2.5 million clones, 85% to 95% of them seen just once. Sequencing was done on a sample of naive CD8+ T cells sorted from blood. The source is a man aged 18 to 29 in good health. Both conserved end residues are part of each CDR3.

V gene,J gene,CDR3 protein
TRBV9,TRBJ2-7,CASSPGDTYGQYF
TRBV6-6,TRBJ1-5,CASSSGSNQPQHF
TRBV9,TRBJ1-2,CASSGTGATYGYTF
TRBV13,TRBJ2-3,CASSSYREGDTQYF
TRBV5-4,TRBJ1-6,CASRGPPYNSPLHF
TRBV5-1,TRBJ2-7,CASSLRKGWDEQYF
TRBV7-9,TRBJ2-7,CASSPKGAGEQYF
TRBV6-1,TRBJ1-5,CASSVGQPQHF
TRBV4-1,TRBJ2-1,CASSAGDSINEQFF
TRBV5-6,TRBJ2-7,CASSQDSSYEQYF
TRBV7-9,TRBJ2-3,CASSPGRGLAGTDTQYF
TRBV15,TRBJ2-3,CATSRYYEEEERTDTQYF
TRBV18,TRBJ2-7,CASSQGTSGSLEQYF
TRBV4-3,TRBJ2-7,CASSPRLGVYEQYF
TRBV9,TRBJ2-5,CASSPPPAGAPQETQYF
TRBV9,TRBJ2-7,CASSAALSSYEQYF
TRBV7-9,TRBJ2-5,CASSLATGVGEETQYF
TRBV30,TRBJ1-6,CAWTPGAGDSPLHF
TRBV30,TRBJ1-4,CAWSDSLQAYNEKLFF
TRBV10-3,TRBJ2-7,CATGGGSYEQYF
TRBV18,TRBJ1-4,CASSPHPGAEKLFF
TRBV29-1,TRBJ2-1,CSVGVTGMQFF
TRBV27,TRBJ2-5,CASSLLGEQETQYF
TRBV10-2,TRBJ2-5,CASSEGGRANF
TRBV7-8,TRBJ2-7,CASSFGTDEQYF
TRBV15,TRBJ1-5,CATSPGREGRQPQHF
TRBV10-1,TRBJ1-1,CASRPDPQNTEAFF
TRBV28,TRBJ2-3,CASSLLQGADTQYF
TRBV7-9,TRBJ2-7,CASSSGESYEQYF
TRBV5-4,TRBJ1-1,CASSLEEGRMNTEAFF
TRBV7-9,TRBJ2-5,CASSIRVPETQYF
TRBV29-1,TRBJ2-1,CSVEGGRPEQFF
TRBV2,TRBJ2-7,CASSQPTGWDEQYF
TRBV2,TRBJ1-4,CASSPLGAQEKLFF
TRBV5-1,TRBJ2-7,CASSLARVSYEQYF
TRBV4-3,TRBJ2-2,CASSPEGIGELFF
TRBV6-5,TRBJ1-1,CASSYSRVTEAFF
TRBV27,TRBJ2-1,CASGPTGPPYYNEQFF
TRBV7-9,TRBJ1-5,CASSLSGRDSNQPQHF
TRBV28,TRBJ2-7,CASSFPAGGPGEQYF
TRBV5-6,TRBJ2-5,CASSLAVGSRETQYF
TRBV7-9,TRBJ2-2,CASSLRRDGELFF
TRBV4-1,TRBJ2-1,CASSQEPGIGNEQFF
TRBV27,TRBJ1-5,CASSVGYTQPQHF
TRBV10-3,TRBJ1-6,CAISDGQGNSPLHF
TRBV27,TRBJ2-3,CASSRLAADTDTQYF
TRBV10-3,TRBJ1-2,CAISESYGTGKSGYTF
TRBV7-2,TRBJ2-1,CASSLRVERPEQFF
TRBV5-1,TRBJ2-3,CASSLVLDRAYSDTQYF
TRBV18,TRBJ2-7,CASSVPTGRSYEQYF
TRBV5-1,TRBJ1-2,CAIVTGGNYGYTF
TRBV6-5,TRBJ2-1,CASYHRQASYNEQFF
TRBV14,TRBJ2-7,CASSQDPGRYEQYF
TRBV6-5,TRBJ2-1,CASSYAASLNEQFF
TRBV5-4,TRBJ2-7,CASSEQGAAYEQYF
TRBV7-8,TRBJ2-7,CASSLLEGYEQYF
TRBV5-6,TRBJ1-3,CASSPSFGAEGNTIYF
TRBV19,TRBJ2-3,CASSPASGSEDTQYF
TRBV6-5,TRBJ2-1,CASSYFTYPSYNEQFF
TRBV6-6,TRBJ2-5,CASSYLTGFQETQYF